Presented here are 2 T cell receptor beta chains from one specimen sequenced in a study of blood T cell repertoires in COVID-19. Measured with immunoSEQ multiplex PCR; TCRdb has only the in-frame clones, and not every one. This table holds some 200,000 clones, roughly nine tenths found once. What was sequenced was PBMCs or T cells enriched from blood (not recorded which). Every receptor here comes from a woman aged 50 to 65 in a cohort exposed to, infected with or recovered from COVID-19 (not recorded which).

The genes are TRBV5-1 and TRBJ1-5; the match to TRBD1 covers 10 bases. V lost 4 bases and J lost 5; bases outside the gene matches: 6. The CDR3 extends over 15 amino acids. CDR1 and CDR2 from the germline V gene are SGHRS and YFSETQ. CDR3 in amino acids: CASSTGTGDHQPQHF. The DNA of the CDR3 is TGCGCCAGCAGCACAGGGACAGGGGACCATCAGCCCCAGCATTTT. The entire variable domain, with the rest obtained from reference TRBV5-1 and TRBJ1-5, is as follows: KAGVTQTPRYLIKTRGQQVTLSCSPISGHRSVSWYQQTPGQGLQFLFEYFSETQRNKGNFPGRFSGRQFSNSRSEMNVSTLELGDSALYLCASSTGTGDHQPQHFGDGTRLSIL.

The table lists this clone with a count of one. The rearrangement joins TRBV7-2 to TRBJ1-2; the D gene is possibly TRBD1 (5 bases). V lost 1 base to trimming and J lost 2 bases, with 11 bases between them. The CDR3 has 15 residues. Germline-derived CDR1 and CDR2 are SGHTA and FQGNSA. CDR3 protein: CASSLGAGQNYGYTF. The CDR3 region has the DNA TGTGCCAGCAGCTTAGGTGCGGGGCAGAACTATGGCTACACCTTC.